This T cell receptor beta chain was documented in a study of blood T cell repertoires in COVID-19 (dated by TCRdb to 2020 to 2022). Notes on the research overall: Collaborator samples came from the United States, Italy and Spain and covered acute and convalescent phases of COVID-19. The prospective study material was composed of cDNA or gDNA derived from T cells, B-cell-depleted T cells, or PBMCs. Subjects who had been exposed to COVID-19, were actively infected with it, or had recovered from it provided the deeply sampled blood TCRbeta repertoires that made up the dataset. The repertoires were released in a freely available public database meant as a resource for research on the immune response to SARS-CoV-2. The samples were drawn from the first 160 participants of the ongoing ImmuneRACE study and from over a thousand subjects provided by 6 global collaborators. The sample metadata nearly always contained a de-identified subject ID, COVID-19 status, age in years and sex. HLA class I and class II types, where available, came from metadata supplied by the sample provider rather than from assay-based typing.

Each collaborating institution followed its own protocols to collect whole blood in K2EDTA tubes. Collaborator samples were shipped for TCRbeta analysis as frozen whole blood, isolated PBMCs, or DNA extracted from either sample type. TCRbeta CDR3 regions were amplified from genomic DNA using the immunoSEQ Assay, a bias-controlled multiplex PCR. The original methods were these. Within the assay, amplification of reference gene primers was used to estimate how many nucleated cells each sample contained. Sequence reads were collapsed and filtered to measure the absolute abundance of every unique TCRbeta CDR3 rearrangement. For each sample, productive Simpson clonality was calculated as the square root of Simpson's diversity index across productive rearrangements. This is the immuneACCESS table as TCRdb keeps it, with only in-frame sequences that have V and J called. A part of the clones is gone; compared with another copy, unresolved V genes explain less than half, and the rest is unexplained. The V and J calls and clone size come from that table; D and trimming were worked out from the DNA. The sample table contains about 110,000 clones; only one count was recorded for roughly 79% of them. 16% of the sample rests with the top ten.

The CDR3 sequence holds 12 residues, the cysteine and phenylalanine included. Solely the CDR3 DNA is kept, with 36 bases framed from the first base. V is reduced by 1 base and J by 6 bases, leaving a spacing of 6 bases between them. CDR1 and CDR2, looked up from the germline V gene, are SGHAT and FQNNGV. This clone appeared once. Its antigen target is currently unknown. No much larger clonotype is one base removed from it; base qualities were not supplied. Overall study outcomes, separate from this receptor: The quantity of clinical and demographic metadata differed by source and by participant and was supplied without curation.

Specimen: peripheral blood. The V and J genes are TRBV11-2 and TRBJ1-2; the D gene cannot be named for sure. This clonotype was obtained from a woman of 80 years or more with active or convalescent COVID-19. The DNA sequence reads TGTGCCAGCAGCTTAGCGGTGGATGGCTACACCTTC. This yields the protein CASSLAVDGYTF. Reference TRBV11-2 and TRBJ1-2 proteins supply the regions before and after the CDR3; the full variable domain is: EAGVAQSPRYKIIEKRQSVAFWCNPISGHATLYWYQQILGQGPKLLIQFQNNGVVDDSQLPKDRFSAERLKGVDSTLKIQPAKLEDSAVYLCASSLAVDGYTFGSGTRLTVV.